A selection of T cell receptor beta chains follows, all from one sample in a study of blood T cells in healthy people across ages. TCRdb independently ran MiXCR on the 5' RACE reads; one entry per CDR3 protein. This sample has hundreds of thousands of distinct CDR3 sequences, with over 40% found just once. Sequencing input: blood. These receptors were collected from a man older than 75 in good health. Both conserved end residues are part of each CDR3. A D gene is named only where the DNA matches it firmly. Size is omitted from some rows. Given values are once, few, many or a class for expanded clones.

abundance,len,d_gene,v_gene,j_gene,CDR3aa,CDR3nt
NA,12,NA,TRBV20-1,TRBJ2-1,CSAGQTYNEQFF,TGCAGTGCAGGACAGACCTACAATGAGCAGTTCTTC
NA,16,NA,TRBV6-2/TRBV6-3,TRBJ2-7,CASSRRPGGLGYEQYF,TGTGCCAGCAGTAGAAGACCGGGCGGTCTTGGGTACGAGCAGTACTTC
many,14,TRBD1,TRBV29-1,TRBJ2-1,CSARQGVSYNEQFF,TGCAGCGCAAGACAGGGCGTCTCCTACAATGAGCAGTTCTTC
few,15,TRBD2,TRBV12-3/TRBV12-4,TRBJ2-7,CASSPGLAPTYEQYF,TGTGCCAGCAGCCCTGGACTAGCGCCAACCTACGAGCAGTACTTC
few,14,NA,TRBV27,TRBJ2-7,CASSFIRRPYEQYF,TGTGCCAGCAGCTTTATCAGGAGACCCTACGAGCAGTACTTC
few,14,TRBD2,TRBV20-1,TRBJ2-7,CSASGTSGAYEQYF,TGCAGTGCTAGTGGGACTAGCGGGGCCTACGAGCAGTACTTC
NA,14,NA,TRBV7-2,TRBJ2-2,CASSLPSRAGELFF,TGTGCCAGCAGCCTCCCATCCCGGGCCGGGGAGCTGTTTTTT
few,16,NA,TRBV7-8,TRBJ2-3,CASSPERVRASDTQYF,TGTGCCAGCAGCCCCGAACGGGTGCGAGCGTCAGATACGCAGTATTTT
few,15,NA,TRBV7-3,TRBJ2-3,CASSVQAGPTDTQYF,TGTGCCAGCAGCGTCCAAGCGGGCCCCACAGATACGCAGTATTTT
NA,14,TRBD1,TRBV5-1,TRBJ2-3,CASSDRGLADTQYF,TGCGCCAGCTCCGACAGGGGGCTAGCAGATACGCAGTATTTT
NA,17,NA,TRBV7-7,TRBJ2-3,CASSLGTTLQGTDTQYF,TGTGCTAGCAGCTTGGGGACAACCCTTCAGGGCACAGATACGCAGTATTTT
few,15,NA,TRBV28,TRBJ2-5,CASILAGTGGETQYF,NA
few,16,NA,TRBV5-1,TRBJ2-3,CASSRSGTVRSDTQYF,TGCGCCAGCAGCAGATCCGGGACCGTGCGCTCTGATACGCAGTATTTT
NA,14,NA,TRBV4-1,TRBJ2-7,CASSQDNQRDEQYF,TGCGCCAGCAGCCAAGATAACCAGCGGGACGAGCAGTACTTC
NA,15,TRBD1,TRBV7-2,TRBJ1-2,CASSFGTGGAWGYTF,TGTGCCAGCAGCTTTGGGACAGGGGGCGCTTGGGGCTACACCTTC
few,17,TRBD2,TRBV7-2,TRBJ2-1,CASSLGSGAGVGYEQFF,TGTGCCAGCAGCTTAGGTTCAGGAGCGGGAGTAGGGTATGAGCAGTTCTTC
few,17,NA,TRBV4-1,TRBJ2-1,CASSQGLQSGRYNEQFF,TGCGCCAGCAGCCAGGGGCTCCAGTCCGGGAGATACAATGAGCAGTTCTTC
NA,15,TRBD1,TRBV29-1,TRBJ2-7,CSVSPTGASSYEQYF,TGCAGCGTGTCCCCGACAGGGGCAAGCTCCTACGAGCAGTACTTC
NA,15,TRBD2,TRBV7-8,TRBJ2-5,CASSFGGGAGETQYF,TGTGCCAGCAGCTTCGGCGGGGGGGCCGGGGAGACCCAGTACTTC
NA,13,NA,TRBV12-3/TRBV12-4,TRBJ2-5,CATRTASQETQYF,TGTGCCACGAGGACGGCCAGCCAAGAGACCCAGTACTTC
once,15,NA,TRBV6-6,TRBJ2-7,CASSYSERTAIEQYF,TGTGCCAGCAGTTACTCGGAACGTACGGCTATCGAGCAGTACTTC
few,14,NA,TRBV5-1,TRBJ2-1,CASSLVFRLNEQFF,TGCGCCAGCAGCTTGGTTTTCAGGCTTAATGAGCAGTTCTTC
many,14,NA,TRBV7-2,TRBJ2-1,CASSRQSSYNEQFF,TGTGCCAGCAGCCGACAGTCCTCCTACAATGAGCAGTTCTTC
few,16,TRBD1,TRBV5-1,TRBJ1-2,CASSLIPGQGNYGYTF,TGCGCCAGCAGCTTGATACCGGGACAGGGAAACTATGGCTACACCTTC
few,15,NA,TRBV7-9,TRBJ2-7,CASSLLGSGGNEQYF,TGTGCCAGCAGCTTACTCGGGAGTGGCGGCAATGAGCAGTACTTC
many,13,NA,TRBV18,TRBJ2-3,CASSPGGTDTQYF,TGCGCCAGCAGCCCAGGGGGCACAGATACGCAGTATTTT
NA,13,NA,TRBV29-1,TRBJ2-3,CSVEAGKKDTQYF,TGCAGCGTTGAAGCAGGGAAGAAAGATACGCAGTATTTT
few,15,TRBD1,TRBV15,TRBJ2-5,CATSRDRGRGETQYF,TGTGCCACCAGCAGAGACAGGGGGCGAGGGGAGACCCAGTACTTC
few,15,NA,TRBV25-1,TRBJ1-1,CASSDLNPPNTEAFF,TGTGCCAGCAGTGACCTGAACCCTCCCAACACTGAAGCTTTCTTT
few,13,NA,TRBV18,TRBJ2-1,CASQTDTNNEQFF,TGTGCCAGCCAGACCGACACGAACAATGAGCAGTTCTTC
few,18,TRBD2,TRBV4-3,TRBJ2-3,CASSQERRASGGPDTQYF,TGCGCCAGCAGCCAAGAAAGGAGGGCTAGCGGGGGACCAGATACGCAGTATTTT
few,11,NA,TRBV20-1,TRBJ2-4,CSVHRVNIQYF,TGCAGTGTTCACAGGGTAAACATTCAGTACTTC
many,16,NA,TRBV20-1,TRBJ2-3,CSAESFRAGLSDTQYF,TGCAGTGCTGAATCGTTTAGGGCAGGGTTATCAGATACGCAGTATTTT
few,13,NA,TRBV20-1,TRBJ2-4,CSARTPGGNIQYF,TGCAGTGCTAGAACTCCAGGTGGAAACATTCAGTACTTC
many,12,NA,TRBV20-1,TRBJ2-5,CSSGTRQETQYF,TGCAGCTCCGGGACGAGACAAGAGACCCAGTACTTC
NA,15,NA,TRBV5-4,TRBJ2-3,CASSLAWRDTDTQYF,TGTGCCAGCAGCTTGGCCTGGCGGGACACAGATACGCAGTATTTT
NA,16,TRBD1,TRBV4-3,TRBJ2-5,CASSAQTGALYNEQYF,TGCGCCAGCAGCGCCCAGACAGGGGCCCTCTACAATGAGCAGTACTTC
NA,12,TRBD1,TRBV30,TRBJ2-3,CTQGELTDTQYF,TGTACCCAGGGGGAACTCACAGATACGCAGTATTTT
NA,16,NA,TRBV4-3,TRBJ1-3,CASSQDRAGSGNTIYF,TGCGCCAGCAGCCAAGATCGAGCGGGCTCTGGAAACACCATATATTTT
few,14,NA,TRBV25-1,TRBJ2-3,CASSDLGSADTQYF,TGTGCCAGCAGTGACCTCGGTAGTGCCGATACGCAGTATTTT
NA,17,TRBD1,TRBV4-3,TRBJ2-3,CASSPRGRGVSDDTQYF,TGCGCCAGCAGCCCGAGGGGGCGAGGGGTTAGCGACGATACGCAGTATTTT
NA,15,NA,TRBV4-3,TRBJ1-1,CASSHQGTLNTEAFF,TGCGCCAGCAGCCACCAAGGGACGTTGAACACTGAAGCTTTCTTT
NA,15,NA,TRBV5-1,TRBJ2-7,CASSSNDRNPYEQYF,TGCGCCAGCAGCTCGAATGACAGGAATCCCTACGAGCAGTACTTC
few,14,NA,TRBV20-1,TRBJ2-5,CSAPQGGPSKTQYF,TGCAGTGCGCCCCAGGGGGGTCCTTCGAAGACCCAGTACTTC
NA,14,NA,TRBV7-2,TRBJ2-5,CASSLADSTSGQYF,TGTGCCAGCAGCTTAGCAGACAGTACGAGCGGGCAGTACTTC
few,15,TRBD1,TRBV6-1,TRBJ2-7,CASSATGTGADEQYF,TGTGCCAGCAGTGCTACCGGGACAGGGGCCGACGAGCAGTACTTC
NA,16,NA,TRBV20-1,TRBJ2-5,CSAPNSAGLMGETQYF,TGCAGTGCTCCCAACTCGGCAGGCCTTATGGGGGAGACCCAGTACTTC
few,13,NA,TRBV20-1,TRBJ1-1,CSARDEAGFRAFF,TGCAGTGCTAGAGATGAAGCAGGGTTTCGAGCTTTCTTT
few,15,NA,TRBV2,TRBJ1-2,CASSEISGLNYGYTF,TGTGCCAGCAGTGAAATCTCAGGGCTTAACTATGGCTACACCTTC
NA,15,NA,TRBV20-1,TRBJ1-6,CSATQGNSYNSPLHF,TGCAGTGCTACACAGGGTAACTCCTATAATTCACCCCTCCACTTT
NA,11,NA,TRBV12-3/TRBV12-4,TRBJ1-1,CASSDFGGAFF,TGTGCCAGCAGCGATTTTGGAGGAGCTTTCTTT
few,12,NA,TRBV9,TRBJ2-3,CASSEAGDTQYF,TGTGCCAGCAGTGAAGCTGGGGATACGCAGTATTTT
few,12,TRBD2,TRBV30,TRBJ2-7,CAWRKRENEQYF,TGTGCCTGGAGAAAGCGGGAGAACGAGCAGTACTTC
NA,14,NA,TRBV10-3,TRBJ2-7,CAIRAADSSYEQYF,TGTGCCATCAGAGCAGCGGACAGTTCCTACGAGCAGTACTTC
NA,13,NA,TRBV7-3,TRBJ2-1,CASSLFASNEQFF,TGTGCCAGCAGCTTATTTGCCAGCAATGAGCAGTTCTTC
many,12,NA,TRBV29-1,TRBJ2-3,CSVEEYTDTQYF,TGCAGCGTTGAAGAATACACAGATACGCAGTATTTT
NA,17,NA,TRBV3-1,TRBJ2-1,CASSQSGPGPRGNEQFF,TGTGCCAGCAGCCAAAGTGGACCGGGGCCACGGGGCAATGAGCAGTTCTTC
NA,15,NA,TRBV20-1,TRBJ1-5,CSARDRVRGTQPQHF,TGCAGTGCTAGAGATCGGGTCAGGGGCACGCAGCCCCAGCATTTT
NA,14,TRBD2,TRBV5-6,TRBJ2-4,CTSSLRGVERVGYF,TGTACCAGCAGCTTGCGGGGGGTCGAGAGAGTAGGGTACTTC
NA,15,NA,TRBV11-2,TRBJ2-1,CASTSTGGSYNEQFF,TGTGCCAGCACCAGTACTGGTGGTTCCTACAATGAGCAGTTCTTC